At least ten counts were recorded for the clone carrying this T cell receptor beta chain. What it binds is not known. Alongside a J-beta primer mix, a sample-barcoded 5' primer served in a second PCR lasting roughly 7 to 12 cycles. TCRdb recomputed calls from the 5' RACE reads with MiXCR, one row per CDR3 protein. The sample carries around 990,000 distinct CDR3 sequences, roughly two fifths recorded once. The data stem from a study of blood T cells in healthy people across ages. Study summary: Per two T cells, about one barcoded beta molecule was captured through template switching. Points from the study as a whole: Naive CD4+ cell counts and diversity both ran higher in long-lived than in aged donors. Age showed a roughly linear inverse relationship with TCR beta diversity per million T cells.

This CDR3 spans 17 amino acids. V was shortened by 1 base and J by 4 bases, with 18 bases between the two germline ends. Germline V gene lookup returns CDR1 MNHEY and CDR2 SVGAGI. The specimen sequenced was blood. The clonotype originates from a young man in good health. The chain recombines TRBV6-5 with TRBJ2-3; D may be TRBD1 (6 bases). The CDR3 reads CASSYYIGQYNSDTQYF. The CDR3 DNA follows: TGTGCCAGCAGTTACTACATCGGACAGTACAACTCAGATACGCAGTATTTT.